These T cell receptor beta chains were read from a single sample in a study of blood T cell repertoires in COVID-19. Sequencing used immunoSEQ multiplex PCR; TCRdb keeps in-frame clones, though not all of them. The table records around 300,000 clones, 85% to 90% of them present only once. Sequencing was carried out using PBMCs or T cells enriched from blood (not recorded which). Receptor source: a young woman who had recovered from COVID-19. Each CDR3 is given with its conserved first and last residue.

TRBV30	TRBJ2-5	CAWSVRQETQYF
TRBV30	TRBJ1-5	CAWSTGTGRQPQHF
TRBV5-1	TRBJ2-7	CASSLELPSYEQYF
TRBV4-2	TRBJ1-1	CASSQYGQGPEAFF
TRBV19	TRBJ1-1	CASSVTGNTEAFF
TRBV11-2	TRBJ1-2	CASSLAWDRGDYGYTF
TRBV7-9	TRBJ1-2	CASSFSGNGDGYTF
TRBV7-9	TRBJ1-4	CASSLNTGSEKLFF
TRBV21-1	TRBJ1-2	CASSTRPGTDYYGYTF
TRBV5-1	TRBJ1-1	CASSWRDGSINTEAFF
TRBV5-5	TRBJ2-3	CASSLGSQGDTQYF
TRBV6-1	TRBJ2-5	CASSEALGGRSQGTQYF
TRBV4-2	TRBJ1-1	CASSQDPATEAFF
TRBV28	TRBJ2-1	CATSLLAGSYNEQFF
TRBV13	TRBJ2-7	CASSPDRGLYEQYF
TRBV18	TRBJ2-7	CASSPLARGGEQYF
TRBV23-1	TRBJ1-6	CASFGASYNSPLHF
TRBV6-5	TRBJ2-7	CASLRGGPYEQYF
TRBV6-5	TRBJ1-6	CASSPGQYNSPLHF
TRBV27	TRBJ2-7	CASSLSSVGPSEQYF
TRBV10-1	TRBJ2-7	CASSVDRAYEQYF
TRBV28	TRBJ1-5	CASSGGQGSNQPQHF
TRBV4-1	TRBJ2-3	CASSQVRLIDTQYF
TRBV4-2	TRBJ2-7	CASSQGLQGMDEQYF
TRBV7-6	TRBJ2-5	CASSFPGVGETQYF
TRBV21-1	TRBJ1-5	CASSKRGDNNQPQHF
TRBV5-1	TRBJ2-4	CASSSTTSGQSERLAKNIQYF
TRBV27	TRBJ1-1	CASKDTLNTEAFF
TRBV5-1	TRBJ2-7	CASSLAGGDYEQYF
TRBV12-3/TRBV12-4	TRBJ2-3	CASSGTNSDTQYF
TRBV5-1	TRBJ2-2	CASKATGNTGELFF
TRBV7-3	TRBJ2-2	CASSDPLAGAGELFF
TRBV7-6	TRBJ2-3	CASSLSGGADTQYF
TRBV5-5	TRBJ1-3	CASSPAGNTIYF
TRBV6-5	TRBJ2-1	CASSYSTVSYNEQFF
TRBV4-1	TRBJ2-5	CASSQEGGGGETQYF
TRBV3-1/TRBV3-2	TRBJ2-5	CASSQDRLPGETQYF
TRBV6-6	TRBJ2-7	CATEDRGTSYEQYF
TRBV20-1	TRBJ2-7	CSASLWFSGNEQYF
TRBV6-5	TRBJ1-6	CASSKQGSYNSPLHF
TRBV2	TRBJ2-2	CASRQSGASTGELFF
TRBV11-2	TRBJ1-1	CASSFALAGATEAFF
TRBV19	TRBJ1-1	CASSIPQGTPEAFF
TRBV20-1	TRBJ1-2	CSASSGAYGYTF